Listed here is a single TCR beta chain. The specificity of this receptor is unknown. Base qualities are not recorded, but no much larger clone differs from it by a single base. The data are from a study of shared clonotypes between healthy human individuals (TCRdb year 2020). With regard to the full study: The cohort included a few men and two women between 18 and 49 years of age. For each donor, CD4 naive and CD4 memory were each given three plates, CD8 naive was given two plates, and CD8 memory was given one plate. The study deeply sequenced blood TCR repertoires of about 5 healthy adults to estimate repertoire size and the extent of clonotype sharing between individuals. To increase sequencing depth and limit assay-specific biases, different laboratories used diverse techniques to prepare libraries and sequence TCR repertoires. Each donor's leukapheresis produced roughly between roughly 0.94 and 9.5 billion PBMCs.

Using the deep immunoSEQ assay, TCR CDR3 regions were amplified from genomic DNA by multiplex PCR. Extracted genomic DNA from each cell subset was spread evenly across all wells of several immunoSEQ 96-well plates, with each plate serving as a replicate. For sorted subsets, each replicate PCR was loaded with roughly 0.2 ug genomic DNA, equivalent to about 30,000 T cell genomes. The purified libraries were quantified using a Qubit 3.0 fluorometer, sized with a Bioanalyzer 2100, and then quantified again using the KAPA Library Quantification kit. A separate single-read 150-cycle Illumina NextSeq 550 flow cell was used to sequence each immunoSEQ 96-well plate. Per the source publication's procedure: Because only junctional sequences without quality scores were contained in the immunoSEQ output, filtering matching that applied to full-length reads could not be performed. To assign V/J genes and CDR3, sequences were annotated against IMGT germline references using PyIR, a Python wrapper for IgBLAST v1.9. Any read was removed if the V/J assignment was weak (E-value above 1e-6), the CDR3 was missing, or the read contained stop codons, out-of-frame junctions, or ambiguous translated residues. V3J clonotypes were defined by identical inferred V gene, J gene, and CDR3 amino acid sequence. To compute the percentage overlap between repertoires, the number of shared unique clonotypes was divided by the size of the smaller repertoire. Richness of each repertoire was evaluated using RTK rarefaction, the Chao1 estimator, and Recon v2.1 estimates of unobserved clonotypes. Generation probabilities for all TCRbeta clonotypes obtained by the gDNA method from a handful of donors were computed using OLGA. TCRdb took this table from immuneACCESS and kept in-frame rearrangements with V and J called. Such tables lack part of the clones; where checked against another copy, unresolved V genes explain under half of the gap, and the rest is unexplained. That table is the source of V, J and clone size, and D and trimming were worked out from the DNA. Present in this sample are about 1.5 million clones, 96% of which were seen just once. In total, the top ten clones hold over 1% of the sample.

The germline V gene encodes CDR1 SGHAT and CDR2 FQNNGV. Deletion took 1 base off V and 4 bases off J, with a span of 4 bases between the germline ends. Measured from the cysteine to the phenylalanine, the CDR3 is 13 residues long. Kept here is only the CDR3 DNA, which spans 39 bases and is read in frame from base 1. Findings and caveats that apply to the study as a whole: The small number of donors limited the genetic and exposure-history diversity represented. Estimated clonotype richness was generally larger for naive than for memory subsets. Only blood was sampled, and tissue TCR repertoires likely differ from those in blood. Rarefaction of sorted-subset datasets indicated incomplete sequencing despite the large sequencing depth. Clonotypes shared by all four sorted-subset donors showed higher generation probabilities than non-shared clonotypes. Pairwise subsampling led to the expectation that sequencing depth would affect the degree of clonotype sharing among donors. Sharing across a few donors was observed for approximately 5% of naive CD4, less than 4% of naive CD8, roughly 2.4% of memory CD4, and roughly 0.4% of memory CD8 clonotypes.

The donors were healthy, HIV-negative adults with no recently reported acute infections or vaccinations. Every donor was a Caucasian adult residing in Nashville, Tennessee, USA. Magnetic negative selection was used to enrich CD4+ T cells, after which naive cells were positively selected on CD45RA and the negative fraction became the memory subset. After blood collection by leukapheresis, PBMCs were isolated using Ficoll-Histopaque density gradient centrifugation and then cryopreserved in the vapor phase of liquid nitrogen. Analytical flow cytometry was used to check the purity and quantity of each magnetically sorted T cell population. Each sorted fraction had its genomic DNA isolated and then quantified by UV absorbance on a Nanodrop 2000c.

This clonotype was obtained from a man aged 25 to 45 in good health. The sequenced sample consisted of naive CD4+ T cells sorted from blood. According to the study, the label for this sample's cell subset or site signals: CD45RA+ positively selected. The chain employs TRBV11-2 and TRBJ2-2; no confident D gene assignment can be made. The DNA reads TGTGCCAGCAGCTTAGTGGCCACCGGGGAGCTGTTTTTT. Translated, this gives CASSLVATGELFF.